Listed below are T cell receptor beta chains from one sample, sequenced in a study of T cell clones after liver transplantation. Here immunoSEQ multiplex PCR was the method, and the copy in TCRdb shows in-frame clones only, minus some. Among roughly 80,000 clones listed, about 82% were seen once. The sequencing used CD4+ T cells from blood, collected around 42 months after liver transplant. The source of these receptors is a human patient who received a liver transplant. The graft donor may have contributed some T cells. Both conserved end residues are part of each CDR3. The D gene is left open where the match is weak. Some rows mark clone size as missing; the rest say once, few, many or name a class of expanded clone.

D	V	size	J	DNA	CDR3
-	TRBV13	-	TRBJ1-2	TGTGCCAGCAGCTTTCAGGGGCCAGCTAACTATGGCTACACCTTC	CASSFQGPANYGYTF
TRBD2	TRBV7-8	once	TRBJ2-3	TGTGCCAGCAGCTCGGGACTAGCGGCAGGGGGGGGCACAGATACGCAGTATTTT	CASSSGLAAGGGTDTQYF
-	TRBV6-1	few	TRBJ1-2	TGTGCCAGCACTGAGGGCCGGGGCATCTATGGCTACACCTTC	CASTEGRGIYGYTF
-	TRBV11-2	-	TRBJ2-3	TGTGCCAGCAGCCCTAGACAGACTAGCACAGATACGCAGTATTTT	CASSPRQTSTDTQYF
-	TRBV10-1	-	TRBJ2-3	TGCGCCAGCAGTGATGCGGCGGACAGTAGCACAGATACGCAGTATTTT	CASSDAADSSTDTQYF
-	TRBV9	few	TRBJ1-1	TGTGCCAGCAGCTCGCGCCTCCTGAACACTGAAGCTTTCTTT	CASSSRLLNTEAFF
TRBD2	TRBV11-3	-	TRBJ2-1	TGTGCCAGCAGCTTAGCTGGAGGCCTAGCGGGAGTATCCTATGAGCAGTTCTTC	CASSLAGGLAGVSYEQFF
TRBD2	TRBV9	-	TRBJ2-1	TGTGCCAGCAGCCTCAGATGGACTAGCGGGAGGGCCGACTCCTACAATGAGCAGTTCTTC	CASSLRWTSGRADSYNEQFF
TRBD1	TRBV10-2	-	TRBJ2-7	TGCGCCAGCAGTGAGTCGTCGCAGGGGGCGGGCGAGCAGTACTTC	CASSESSQGAGEQYF
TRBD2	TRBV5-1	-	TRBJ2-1	TGCGCCAGCAACCCTAGCGGGAGGCAGAATGAGCAGTTCTTC	CASNPSGRQNEQFF
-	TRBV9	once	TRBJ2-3	TGTGCCAGCAGCGTAGCGAGTAGCACAGATACGCAGTATTTT	CASSVASSTDTQYF
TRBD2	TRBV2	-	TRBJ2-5	TGTGCCAGCAGTGCTAGCGGGATGGCGCAGGAGACCCAGTACTTC	CASSASGMAQETQYF
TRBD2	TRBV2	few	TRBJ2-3	TGTGCCAGGACCCGACTAGCGGGAGGGCTCAGGGGGACAGATACGCAGTATTTT	CARTRLAGGLRGTDTQYF
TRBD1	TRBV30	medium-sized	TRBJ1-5	TGTGCCTGGTCCGGGACAGCCAATCAGCCCCAGCATTTT	CAWSGTANQPQHF
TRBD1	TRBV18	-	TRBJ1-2	TGTGCCAGCTCACCAAGGACAGGGGCGAACAGCTATGGCTACACCTTC	CASSPRTGANSYGYTF
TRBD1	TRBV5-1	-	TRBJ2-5	TGCGCCAGCAGCTTGCCCACGGGACAGGGCCAAGAGACCCAGTACTTC	CASSLPTGQGQETQYF
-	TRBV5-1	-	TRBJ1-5	TGCGCCAGCAGCTTGGATGGGGCAGGGTACAATCAGCCCCAGCATTTT	CASSLDGAGYNQPQHF
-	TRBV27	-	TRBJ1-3	TGTGCCAGCAGTACGACATACGGAAACACCATATATTTT	CASSTTYGNTIYF
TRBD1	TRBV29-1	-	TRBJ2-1	TGCAGCGTGAGGACAGGGGGCTACAATGAGCAGTTCTTC	CSVRTGGYNEQFF
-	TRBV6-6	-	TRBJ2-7	TGTGCCAGCAGTTACGGGGTCGGCGGGATGGGCGACGAGCAGTACTTC	CASSYGVGGMGDEQYF
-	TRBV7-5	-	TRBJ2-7	TGTGCCTCCCGTAAGGGGACCCGGGGCTCCTACGAGCAGTACTTC	CASRKGTRGSYEQYF
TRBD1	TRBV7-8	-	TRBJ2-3	TGTGCCAGCAGCTTAGGGGGGACAGGCCACTATAGCACAGATACGCAGTATTTT	CASSLGGTGHYSTDTQYF